This is a list of T cell receptor beta chains from one sample in a study of CD8 T cells in Susac syndrome. Via MiXCR, TCRdb re-called the immunoSEQ multiplex PCR reads, giving one row per CDR3 protein. In the table there are approximately 260,000 distinct CDR3 sequences, 95% to 97% of which are singletons. Specimen: CD4+ T cells from PBMCs. The receptors shown here come from a human donor with Susac syndrome. CDR3s include the opening cysteine and the closing phenylalanine or tryptophan. The D gene is left open where the match is weak. Not all rows give a size; the values are once, few, many and, for expanded clones, a class.

size: NA; J: TRBJ2-5; D: TRBD2; V: TRBV5-4; DNA: TGTGCCAGCACCTCGACTAGCGTTGTCCAAGAGACCCAGTACTTC; CDR3: CASTSTSVVQETQYF
size: NA; J: TRBJ2-5; D: TRBD2; V: TRBV12-3/TRBV12-4; DNA: TGTGCCAGCAGTGCCCGGAGGGAGGGTTTGGAGACCCAGTACTTC; CDR3: CASSARREGLETQYF
size: NA; J: TRBJ2-1; D: NA; V: TRBV29-1; DNA: TGCAGCGTTGAAGAACGGCTAGCGACCTACAATGAGCAGTTCTTC; CDR3: CSVEERLATYNEQFF
size: NA; J: TRBJ2-5; D: TRBD2; V: TRBV3-1; DNA: TGTGCCAGCAGCCAACTAGCGGCCCAAGAGACCCAGTACTTC; CDR3: CASSQLAAQETQYF
size: NA; J: TRBJ2-1; D: TRBD2; V: TRBV19; DNA: TGTGCCAGTAGTTCCGGGACTAGCGGGAGGGGTGAGCAGTTCTTC; CDR3: CASSSGTSGRGEQFF
size: NA; J: TRBJ2-1; D: TRBD2; V: TRBV25-1; DNA: TGTGCCAGCAGGGGACTAGCCCGACATGAGCAGTTCTTC; CDR3: CASRGLARHEQFF
size: NA; J: TRBJ2-2; D: NA; V: TRBV12-3/TRBV12-4; DNA: TGTGCCAGCAGTCCCCCTCCCGGGGAGCTGTTTTTT; CDR3: CASSPPPGELFF
size: NA; J: TRBJ1-5; D: NA; V: TRBV28; DNA: TGTGCCAGCAGTCAAATTCGGGGGGCTAAGGGAAATCAGCCCCAGCATTTT; CDR3: CASSQIRGAKGNQPQHF
size: once; J: TRBJ1-2; D: TRBD1; V: TRBV15; DNA: TGTGCCACCAGCAGAAAACAGGGGGCGCCTGATGGCTACACCTTC; CDR3: CATSRKQGAPDGYTF
size: NA; J: TRBJ2-5; D: TRBD1; V: TRBV20-1; DNA: TGCAGTGGAAGCATCAGCAGGGGGAATGTGGGGACCCAGTACTTC; CDR3: CSGSISRGNVGTQYF
size: NA; J: TRBJ1-2; D: NA; V: TRBV5-4; DNA: TGTGCCAGCAGCGAGGCGTGGAGTGGGTATGGCTACACCTTC; CDR3: CASSEAWSGYGYTF
size: NA; J: TRBJ2-7; D: TRBD2; V: TRBV29-1; DNA: TGCAGCGTTGGACTAGCGGGAGTAGGCGAGCAGTACTTC; CDR3: CSVGLAGVGEQYF
size: NA; J: TRBJ2-7; D: NA; V: TRBV1; DNA: TGCACCAGGGGGATCGACGAGCAGTACTTC; CDR3: CTRGIDEQYF
size: NA; J: TRBJ2-5; D: TRBD2; V: TRBV12-5; DNA: TGTGCTAGTGCTGGCAGGGAGGGTCAAGAGACCCAGTACTTC; CDR3: CASAGREGQETQYF
size: NA; J: TRBJ1-3; D: NA; V: TRBV19; DNA: TGTGCCAGTAGAAGTTCTGGAAACACCATATATTTT; CDR3: CASRSSGNTIYF
size: NA; J: TRBJ2-3; D: NA; V: TRBV12-5; DNA: TGTGCTAGTGGCCCAGACTTGGGTACGCAGTATTTT; CDR3: CASGPDLGTQYF
size: NA; J: TRBJ1-1; D: NA; V: TRBV7-9; DNA: TGTGCCAGCAGCGTTACAGGAGCGAACACTGAAGCTTTCTTT; CDR3: CASSVTGANTEAFF
size: NA; J: TRBJ2-3; D: NA; V: TRBV9; DNA: TGTGCCAGCAGCGTAGGGGGGGCTGGCACAGATACGCAGTATTTT; CDR3: CASSVGGAGTDTQYF
size: NA; J: TRBJ2-1; D: NA; V: TRBV5-6; DNA: TGTGCCAGCAGCAAGAAGGAGCGCATCCACTCCTACAATGAGCAGTTCTTC; CDR3: CASSKKERIHSYNEQFF
size: NA; J: TRBJ1-1; D: NA; V: TRBV4-1; DNA: TGCGCCAGCAGCCCACCGGGGGGCTCCACATATGTTACTATGAACACTGAAGCTTTCTTT; CDR3: CASSPPGGSTYVTMNTEAFF
size: NA; J: TRBJ2-1; D: TRBD2; V: TRBV20-1; DNA: TGCAGTGCTAGGCCCCCGGGGGCTAGCGGGAGGACTAGCTCCTACAATGAGCAGTTCTTC; CDR3: CSARPPGASGRTSSYNEQFF
size: NA; J: TRBJ1-1; D: NA; V: TRBV29-1; DNA: TGCAGCGTTGAAGGAATACAAGCTTTCTTT; CDR3: CSVEGIQAFF
size: NA; J: TRBJ1-1; D: NA; V: TRBV20-1; DNA: TGCAGTGCCACCCGCGTCAGAGGCACTGAAGCTTTCTTT; CDR3: CSATRVRGTEAFF
size: once; J: TRBJ1-1; D: NA; V: TRBV5-4; DNA: TGTGCCAGCAGCTTGGGGCGGACGATGAACACTGAAGCTTTCTTT; CDR3: CASSLGRTMNTEAFF
size: NA; J: TRBJ2-1; D: NA; V: TRBV5-1; DNA: TGCGCCAGCAGCCAGGAACGGCTGGGGCAGTTCTTC; CDR3: CASSQERLGQFF
size: NA; J: TRBJ2-1; D: NA; V: TRBV4-1; DNA: TGCGCCAGCAGCCAGGAGGGGCCGTGGTTTGACAATGAGCAGTTCTTC; CDR3: CASSQEGPWFDNEQFF
size: NA; J: TRBJ2-5; D: NA; V: TRBV14; DNA: TGTGCCAGCAGCCAAGATCCATGGGAGACCCAGTACTTC; CDR3: CASSQDPWETQYF
size: NA; J: TRBJ1-4; D: TRBD1; V: TRBV5-1; DNA: TGCGCCAGCAGCTCGGACAGGGCCAAGCAACTGTTTTTT; CDR3: CASSSDRAKQLFF
size: NA; J: TRBJ2-6; D: TRBD1; V: TRBV25-1; DNA: TGTGCCAGCAGTGAAGACAGGGAGCGAGGGGGCTCTGGGGCCAACGTCCTGACTTTC; CDR3: CASSEDRERGGSGANVLTF
size: NA; J: TRBJ2-1; D: TRBD1; V: TRBV4-1; DNA: TGCGCCAGCAGCCAACCACCGGGACAGGGGCTAAATGAGCAGTTCTTC; CDR3: CASSQPPGQGLNEQFF
size: NA; J: TRBJ1-2; D: NA; V: TRBV29-1; DNA: TGCAGCGTTGGGGCCCTTATCTATGGCTACACCTTC; CDR3: CSVGALIYGYTF
size: NA; J: TRBJ1-1; D: NA; V: TRBV3-1; DNA: TGTGCCAGCAGCCAAGCCCCATCGGAAGCTTTCTTT; CDR3: CASSQAPSEAFF
size: NA; J: TRBJ1-1; D: NA; V: TRBV12-3/TRBV12-4; DNA: TGTGCCAGCAGTTGGGACGGCCGGGGGAACACTGAAGCTTTCTTT; CDR3: CASSWDGRGNTEAFF
size: NA; J: TRBJ1-2; D: NA; V: TRBV7-3; DNA: TGTGCCGTCCCGGGCTACACCTTC; CDR3: CAVPGYTF
size: NA; J: TRBJ2-5; D: NA; V: TRBV20-1; DNA: TGCAGTGCTGGCGCCGGGACTGCCCAAGAGACCCAGTACTTC; CDR3: CSAGAGTAQETQYF
size: NA; J: TRBJ1-2; D: TRBD1; V: TRBV10-3; DNA: TGTGCCATCAGCCAAACGGGACAGTCCTATGGCTACACCTTC; CDR3: CAISQTGQSYGYTF
size: NA; J: TRBJ2-4; D: NA; V: TRBV3-1; DNA: TGTGCCAGCAGCCAAGATTCAGGGAAAAACATTCAGTACTTC; CDR3: CASSQDSGKNIQYF
size: NA; J: TRBJ2-4; D: NA; V: TRBV7-9; DNA: TGTGCCAGCAGCTCCGCTCGGACCAAAAACATTCAGTACTTC; CDR3: CASSSARTKNIQYF
size: NA; J: TRBJ1-1; D: NA; V: TRBV6-5; DNA: TGTGCCAGCAGGCACAGGAGTGAGGGCACTGAAGCTTTCTTT; CDR3: CASRHRSEGTEAFF
size: NA; J: TRBJ1-2; D: NA; V: TRBV28; DNA: TGTGCCAGTGGACGGACCAACTATGGCTACACCTTC; CDR3: CASGRTNYGYTF
size: NA; J: TRBJ1-5; D: NA; V: TRBV29-1; DNA: TGCAGCGTTGCCTCGGCAGGGAACTCACAGCCCCAGCATTTT; CDR3: CSVASAGNSQPQHF
size: NA; J: TRBJ2-2; D: TRBD2; V: TRBV5-1; DNA: TGCGCCAGCAGCCCCGGACTAGCGGGAGATAGCCGGGAGCTGTTTTTT; CDR3: CASSPGLAGDSRELFF
size: NA; J: TRBJ1-1; D: NA; V: TRBV30; DNA: TGTGCCTGGAGTGTACGACACCCCACTGAAGCTTTCTTT; CDR3: CAWSVRHPTEAFF
size: NA; J: TRBJ2-7; D: NA; V: TRBV23-1; DNA: TGCGCCAGCAGTCTAGGATCCGGGACAATCTACGAGCAGTACTTC; CDR3: CASSLGSGTIYEQYF
size: NA; J: TRBJ1-4; D: NA; V: TRBV29-1; DNA: TGCAGCGTGGCCGGAGACAGGTCTAATGAAAAACTGTTTTTT; CDR3: CSVAGDRSNEKLFF
size: NA; J: TRBJ1-5; D: NA; V: TRBV28; DNA: TGTGCCAGCAGTTTCCCGACCCGCGTCAATCAGCCCCAGCATTTT; CDR3: CASSFPTRVNQPQHF
size: NA; J: TRBJ1-1; D: NA; V: TRBV3-1; DNA: TGTGCCAGCAGCCAAACAGGGCGGAACACTGAAGCTTTCTTT; CDR3: CASSQTGRNTEAFF
size: once; J: TRBJ1-3; D: NA; V: TRBV12-3/TRBV12-4; DNA: TGTGCCAGCAGTTACATGGTCGTCTCTGGAAACACCATATATTTT; CDR3: CASSYMVVSGNTIYF